The 5 T cell receptor beta chains reported below all come from one sample, sequenced in a study of blood T cell repertoires in COVID-19. TCRdb keeps only in-frame clones here, not all; method: immunoSEQ multiplex PCR. The sample yields about 150,000 clones, more than 70% seen once. The specimen was peripheral blood. These receptors were obtained from a woman aged 70-85 years who had recovered from COVID-19.

The chain carries TRBV27 and TRBJ1-3, with no clear D. The CDR3 contains 16 residues. Trimming removed 5 bases at V and 4 bases at J, with 18 bases between. Per the germline V gene, CDR1 is MNHEY and CDR2 is SMNVEV (reference sequence). DNA for the CDR3: TGTGCCAGCAGTCCACAAGCCGGGTTGGTAGGAAACACCATATATTTT. Translating gives CASSPQAGLVGNTIYF.

This chain uses TRBV11-1 with TRBJ1-1; D is unresolved. The V end was cut by 2 bases, the J end by 1 base, with 8 bases between. Germline V CDR1 and CDR2: SGHAT, FQDESV (reference sequence). The CDR3 runs 14 residues. This chain's CDR3 is CASSLLAGNTEAFF. The CDR3 nucleotides read TGTGCCAGCAGCTTATTAGCCGGGAACACTGAAGCTTTCTTT.

This clone was observed once. The chain links TRBV2 to TRBJ2-7; 9 positions match TRBD1. This CDR3 contains 15 residues. The germline gives CDR1 SNHLY, CDR2 FYNNEI. With V trimmed by 2 bases and J by 3 bases, 5 bases remained unmatched. The CDR3 bases are TGTGCCAGCAGTGAACGACAGGGGGGCTTCTACGAGCAGTACTTC. Protein sequence: CASSERQGGFYEQYF.

The V call is TRBV10-3, the J call TRBJ2-7; 9 nucleotides agree with TRBD2. The V segment lost 4 bases and the J segment 6 bases; nucleotides outside the gene matches: 7. The germline V gene encodes CDR1 ENHRY and CDR2 SYGVKD. The CDR3 loop spans 14 amino acids. DNA for the CDR3: TGTGCCATCAGTGGGGAGCGGGAGGTATCCGAGCAGTACTTC. Translating it yields CAISGEREVSEQYF.

This clone occurred once. The chain employs TRBV2 and TRBJ2-7; 14 bases agree with TRBD2. The V gene end was trimmed by 6 bases and the J gene end by 7 bases; junction bases not matched to a gene: 5. The CDR3 loop spans 14 amino acids. CDR1 is SNHLY, CDR2 FYNNEI, per germline. CDR3 bases: TGTGCCAGCAGGGGGACTAGCGGGGGTGATGAGCAGTACTTC. As protein: CASRGTSGGDEQYF.